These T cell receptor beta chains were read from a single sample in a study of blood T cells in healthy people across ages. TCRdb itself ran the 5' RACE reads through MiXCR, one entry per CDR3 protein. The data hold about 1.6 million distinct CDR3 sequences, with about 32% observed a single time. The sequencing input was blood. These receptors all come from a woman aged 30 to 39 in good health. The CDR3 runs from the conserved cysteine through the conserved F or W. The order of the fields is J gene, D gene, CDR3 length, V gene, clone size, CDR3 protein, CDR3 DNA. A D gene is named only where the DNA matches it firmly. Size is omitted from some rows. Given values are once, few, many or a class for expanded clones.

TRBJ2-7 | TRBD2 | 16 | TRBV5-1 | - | CASSGGLAESSYEQYF | TGCGCCAGCAGCGGGGGACTAGCGGAGAGCTCCTACGAGCAGTACTTC
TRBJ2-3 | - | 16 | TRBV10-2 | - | CASSESGEGLGDTQYF | TGCGCCAGCAGTGAGTCTGGTGAGGGCCTGGGGGATACGCAGTATTTT
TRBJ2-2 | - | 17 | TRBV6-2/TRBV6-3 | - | CASVSAEGLWNTGELFF | TGTGCCAGCGTGTCAGCGGAGGGACTGTGGAACACCGGGGAGCTGTTTTTT
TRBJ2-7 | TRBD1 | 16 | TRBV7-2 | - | CASSPAYGTGDYEQYF | TGTGCCAGCAGCCCAGCCTACGGGACAGGAGACTACGAGCAGTACTTC
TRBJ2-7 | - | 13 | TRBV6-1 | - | CASSEHATYEQYF | TGTGCCAGCAGTGAACACGCCACCTACGAGCAGTACTTC
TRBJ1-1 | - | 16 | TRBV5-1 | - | CASSSSRNRINTEAFF | TGCGCCAGCAGCTCCTCACGAAACAGGATTAACACTGAAGCTTTCTTT
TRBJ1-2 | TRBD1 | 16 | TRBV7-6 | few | CASSLDKFGQGNGYTF | TGTGCCAGCAGCTTAGATAAGTTCGGACAGGGGAATGGCTACACCTTC
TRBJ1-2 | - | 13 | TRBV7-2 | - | CASSKPGDYGYTF | TGTGCCAGCAGCAAACCCGGGGACTATGGCTACACCTTC
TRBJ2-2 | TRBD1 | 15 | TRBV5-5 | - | CASSQSPTGSGELFF | TGTGCCAGCAGCCAATCACCGACAGGGTCCGGGGAGCTGTTTTTT
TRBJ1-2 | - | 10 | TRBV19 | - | CARSAYGYTF | TGTGCCCGCAGTGCGTATGGCTACACCTTC
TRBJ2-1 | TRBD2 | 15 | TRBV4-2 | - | CASSPEAGVINEQFF | TGTGCCAGCAGCCCCGAAGCGGGAGTTATTAATGAGCAGTTCTTC